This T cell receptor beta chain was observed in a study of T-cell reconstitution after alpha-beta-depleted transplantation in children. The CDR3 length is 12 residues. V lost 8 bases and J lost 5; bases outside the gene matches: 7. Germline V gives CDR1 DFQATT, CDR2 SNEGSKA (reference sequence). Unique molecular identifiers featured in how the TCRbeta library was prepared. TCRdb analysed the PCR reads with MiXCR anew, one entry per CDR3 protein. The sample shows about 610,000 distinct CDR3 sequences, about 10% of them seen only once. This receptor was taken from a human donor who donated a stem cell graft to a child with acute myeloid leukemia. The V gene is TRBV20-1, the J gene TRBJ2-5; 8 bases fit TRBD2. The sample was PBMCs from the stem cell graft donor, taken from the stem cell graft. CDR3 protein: CSPLKREETQYF. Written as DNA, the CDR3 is TGCAGTCCTCTTAAGCGGGAGGAGACCCAGTACTTC.